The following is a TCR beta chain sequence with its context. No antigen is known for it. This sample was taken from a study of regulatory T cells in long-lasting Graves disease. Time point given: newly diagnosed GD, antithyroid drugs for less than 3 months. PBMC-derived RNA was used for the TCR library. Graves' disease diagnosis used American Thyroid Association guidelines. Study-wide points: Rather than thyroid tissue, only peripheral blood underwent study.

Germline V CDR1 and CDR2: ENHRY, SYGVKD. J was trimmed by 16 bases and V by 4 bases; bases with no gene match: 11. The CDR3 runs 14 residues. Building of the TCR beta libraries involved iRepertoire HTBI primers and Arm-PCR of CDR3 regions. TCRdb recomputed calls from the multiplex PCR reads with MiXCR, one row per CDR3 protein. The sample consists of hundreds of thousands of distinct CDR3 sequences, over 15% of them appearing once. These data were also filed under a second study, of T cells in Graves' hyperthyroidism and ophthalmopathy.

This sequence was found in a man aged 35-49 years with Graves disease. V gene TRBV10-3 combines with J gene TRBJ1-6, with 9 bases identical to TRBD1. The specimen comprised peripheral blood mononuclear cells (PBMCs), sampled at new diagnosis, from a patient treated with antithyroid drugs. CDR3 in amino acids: CAISGTGQGQMLHF. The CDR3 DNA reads TGTGCCATCAGTGGTACGGGACAGGGCCAGATGCTCCACTTT.